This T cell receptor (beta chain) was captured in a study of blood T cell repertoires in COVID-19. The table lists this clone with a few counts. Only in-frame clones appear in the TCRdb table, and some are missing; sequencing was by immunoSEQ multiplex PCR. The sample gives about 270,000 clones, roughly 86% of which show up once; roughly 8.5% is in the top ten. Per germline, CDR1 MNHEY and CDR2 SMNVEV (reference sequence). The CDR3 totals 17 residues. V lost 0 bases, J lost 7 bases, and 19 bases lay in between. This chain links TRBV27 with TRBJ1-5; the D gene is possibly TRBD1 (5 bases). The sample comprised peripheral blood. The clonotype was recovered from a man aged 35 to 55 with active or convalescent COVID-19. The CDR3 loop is CASSLSPRDGRGQPQHF. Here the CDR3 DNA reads TGTGCCAGCAGTTTATCACCCAGGGACGGCCGGGGGCAGCCCCAGCATTTT.